The 17 T cell receptor beta chains given below trace back to one sample, sequenced in a study of blood T cell repertoires in COVID-19. Libraries were prepared by immunoSEQ multiplex PCR; TCRdb keeps only in-frame clonotypes and omits some of them. The sample lists approximately 150,000 clones, about 81% occurring once. The specimen sequenced was peripheral blood. These receptors were taken from a human donor in a cohort sampled during active COVID-19.

This clone was counted only a few times. The V and J genes are TRBV29-1 and TRBJ1-1, with TRBD1 as a possible D gene (6 bases). The CDR3 has 11 amino acids. The V and J ends lost 7 bases and 1 base respectively, with 7 bases between them. CDR1 is SQVTM and CDR2 is ANQGSEA in the germline V gene. CDR3 in DNA: TGCAGCGGGGGACAGAACACTGAAGCTTTCTTT. Translation gives CSGGQNTEAFF.

This clone has just one count. The J gene is TRBJ2-5, the V gene TRBV5-4; 8 nucleotides match TRBD2. The CDR3 runs to 14 residues. From germline, CDR1 is SGHNT and CDR2 YYREEE (reference sequence). V shed 0 bases, J shed 5 bases, and the junction held 3 bases outside the gene matches. CDR3 sequence: CASSLAGGGETQYF. The CDR3 DNA sequence: TGTGCCAGCAGCTTGGCGGGAGGGGGTGAGACCCAGTACTTC. Combining the CDR3 with reference TRBV5-4 and TRBJ2-5 gives the whole variable domain ETGVTQSPTHLIKTRGQQVTLRCSSQSGHNTVSWYQQALGQGPQFIFQYYREEENGRGNFPPRFSGLQFPNYSSELNVNALELDDSALYLCASSLAGGGETQYFGPGTRLLVL.

A remark on this clone: An end of the junction does not agree with germline; a read error may underlie this. This chain uses TRBV18 with TRBJ2-5; D remains ambiguous. Germline CDR1 and CDR2: KGHSH and LQKENI. CDR3 size: 14 residues. The CDR3 sequence is CASSPPERQETQYF. Written as DNA, the CDR3 is TGTGCCAGCTCTCCACCCGAACGGCAAGAGACCCAGTACTTC.

The V gene is TRBV10-3, the J gene TRBJ1-1; D not certain. There are 14 residues in the CDR3. Germline V gene sequence: CDR1 ENHRY, CDR2 SYGVKD. Trimming left V 0 bases short and J 5 bases short, with 10 bases between. The chain's CDR3 is CAISESLGRTEAFF. CDR3 DNA: TGTGCCATCAGTGAGTCCCTGGGCCGGACTGAAGCTTTCTTT.

The chain carries TRBV19 and TRBJ2-1, with 13 bases matching TRBD2. V shed 5 bases and J 3 bases; nucleotides not matched to a gene: 7. The CDR3 extends over 17 amino acids. The germline V gene has CDR1 LNHDA and CDR2 SQIVND (reference sequence). The CDR3 nucleotides read TGTGCCAGTAGTCGTCGTACTAGCGGGGGGGTCTACAATGAGCAGTTCTTC. Its translation: CASSRRTSGGVYNEQFF.

The gene calls are TRBV7-9 and TRBJ2-2; TRBD1 agrees at 7 bases. Germline V lookup: CDR1 SEHNR, CDR2 FQNEAQ (reference sequence). CDR3 size: 14 residues. Trimming removed 5 bases from V and 2 bases from J; junction bases left unmatched: 2. The CDR3 reads CASSRQGNTGELFF. CDR3 nucleotide sequence: TGTGCCAGCAGCCGACAGGGAAACACCGGGGAGCTGTTTTTT.

The J gene is TRBJ2-5, the V gene TRBV30, with D unclear. Deletions cut 3 bases from V and 3 bases from J, with 11 bases between. This CDR3 is built from 13 residues. Germline V CDR1 and CDR2: GTSNPN, SVGIG (reference sequence). CDR3 coding DNA: TGTGCCTGGAGCCGCGGATGGGAAGAGACCCAGTACTTC. Translated: CAWSRGWEETQYF.

This sequence joins TRBV7-8 and TRBJ1-5; D gene unclear. The CDR3 runs 13 residues. Trimming left V 6 bases short and J 4 bases short, with 10 bases between. The germline gives CDR1 SGHVS, CDR2 FQNEAQ. The CDR3 here is CASRVTENQPQHF. Written as DNA, the CDR3 is TGTGCCAGCAGAGTTACAGAAAATCAGCCCCAGCATTTT.

The V gene is TRBV6-5, the J gene TRBJ1-1; D might be TRBD1 (5 bases). Germline loops: CDR1 MNHEY, CDR2 SVGAGI. This CDR3 has 14 amino acids. V lost 0 bases to trimming and J lost 1 base, with 6 bases between them. CDR3 in DNA: TGTGCCAGCAGTTACTCAGACAGGAACACTGAAGCTTTCTTT. Its protein product is CASSYSDRNTEAFF.

This chain links TRBV10-1 with TRBJ1-2; D unresolved. Trimming pared 3 bases from V and 4 bases from J, leaving 6 bases between. Germline V CDR1 and CDR2: WNHNN, SYGVQD (reference sequence). The CDR3 covers 12 residues. CDR3 residues: CASSDVSYGYTF. In nucleotides, the CDR3 is TGCGCCAGCAGTGATGTATCCTATGGCTACACCTTC.

The chain links TRBV3-1 (or the pseudogene TRBV3-2) to TRBJ1-6; a possible D gene is TRBD1 (5 bases). The CDR3 runs to 16 residues. Germline V gives CDR1 LGHDT, CDR2 YNNKEL (reference sequence). V lost 7 bases and J 5 bases, leaving 18 bases between the germline ends. As DNA, the CDR3 is TGTGCCAGCACCCCTTGGGGCAGAGCAAATAATTCACCCCTCCACTTT. Translation: CASTPWGRANNSPLHF.

This clone was counted once. The genes are TRBV5-4 and TRBJ2-7; no definite D call. Germline assignment: CDR1 SGHNT and CDR2 YYREEE (reference sequence). V was clipped by 4 bases and J by 5 bases, with 13 bases between them. The CDR3 has 13 amino acids. The CDR3 DNA follows: TGTGCCAGCAGCGGCAGGCCCCACCACGAGCAGTACTTC. Its translation is CASSGRPHHEQYF.

The rearrangement links TRBV23-1 to TRBJ2-2, with D possibly matching TRBD1 (6 bases). TRBV23-1 is known as an ORF, though its function is uncertain. Trimming shortened V by 5 bases and J by 5 bases, and 12 bases separated the two germline ends. The CDR3 is 14 amino acids. CDR3 sequence (DNA): TGCGCCAGCAGTAACAGGGTTGGGACCGGGGAGCTGTTTTTT. Its protein is CASSNRVGTGELFF.

The V and J genes are TRBV10-3 and TRBJ2-2; D is unclear. CDR3 length equals 15 residues. In germline, CDR1 is ENHRY, CDR2 SYGVKD. V was shortened by 2 bases and J by 5 bases, with 12 bases between the two germline ends. In DNA, the CDR3 is TGTGCCATCAGTGAGGAGACTCCAAAGACCGGGGAGCTGTTTTTT. It codes for CAISEETPKTGELFF.

This clone showed up just a few times. DNA for the CDR3: TGTGCCAGCAGCTCAGAGCGGGGTACCCGCAATGAGCAGTTCTTC. Translation: CASSSERGTRNEQFF. V usage is TRBV27 and J usage is TRBJ2-1, with 7 bases matching TRBD2. The germline gives CDR1 MNHEY, CDR2 SMNVEV (reference sequence). With V trimmed by 6 bases and J by 6 bases, 11 bases remained unmatched. This CDR3 has 15 amino acids.

The V call is TRBV7-2, the J call TRBJ1-5, with D perhaps TRBD1 (6 bases). CDR3 length equals 15 residues. V lost 4 bases to trimming and J lost 0 bases, with 10 bases between them. Germline lookup yields CDR1 SGHTA and CDR2 FQGNSA. CDR3 bases: TGTGCCAGCAGCTCGTCCAGGGGTAGCAATCAGCCCCAGCATTTT. Protein: CASSSSRGSNQPQHF.

The chain couples TRBV5-1 to TRBJ1-5, with D possibly TRBD1 on 6 matching bases. Germline V gene sequence: CDR1 SGHRS, CDR2 YFSETQ. CDR3 length: 19 residues. The V and J ends lost 1 base and 5 bases respectively, with 25 bases between them. The CDR3 spells CASSLWPGQSSGKDQPQHF. The DNA for the CDR3 is TGCGCCAGCAGCTTGTGGCCGGGACAATCCTCGGGGAAGGATCAGCCCCAGCATTTT.